This T cell receptor (beta chain) was retrieved from a study of blood T cell repertoires in COVID-19. Turning to the study itself: Samples came from the United States, Italy and Spain, spanning acute and convalescent COVID-19.

This CDR3 spans 14 amino acids. The germline V gene encodes CDR1 SGHDT and CDR2 YYEEEE. V was clipped by 6 bases and J by 2 bases, with 12 bases between them. As originally analysed: Estimated nucleated cell counts came from reference gene primer amplification. The assay was immunoSEQ multiplex PCR, and TCRdb's table has in-frame clones only and misses some. V, J and clone size derive from that table, while D and trimming were established from the DNA sequence. The data contain about 260,000 clones, 80% to 90% of them singletons. The age range of participants was 18 to 89 years, with residence in more than 20 US areas. Cohorts were determined from participant-reported clinical history.

The material sequenced was PBMCs or T cells enriched from blood (not recorded which). The receptor was isolated from a man aged 30 to 45 with acute COVID-19. V gene TRBV5-6 combines with J gene TRBJ2-1; D is perhaps TRBD1 (5 bases). CDR3 protein: CASTSGWAYNEQFF. As DNA, the CDR3 is TGTGCCAGCACCTCAGGGTGGGCCTACAATGAGCAGTTCTTC.